This T cell receptor beta chain was captured by sequencing in a study of T cells in localized non-small cell lung cancer. Sequencing used immunoSEQ multiplex PCR; TCRdb keeps in-frame clones, though not all of them. This sample carries 90,000 to 95,000 clones, roughly 90% of them seen once, and the ten largest clones take 4.1%. The CDR3 length is 13 residues. Unmatched junction bases numbered 7, after V lost 8 bases and J lost 6 bases. Germline values: CDR1 GTSNPN, CDR2 SVGIG (reference sequence). The TCR comes from a woman aged 35-70 years with stage II squamous cell lung carcinoma. This specimen consisted of PBMCs, obtained before any cancer treatment. V gene TRBV30 combines with J gene TRBJ2-2; 9 nucleotides align to TRBD2. The CDR3 region is CAGNSGSAGELFF. The CDR3 coding sequence is TGTGCCGGGAATAGCGGGAGCGCCGGGGAGCTGTTTTTT.